Presented here are 8 T cell receptor beta chains from one specimen sequenced in a study of CD8 T cell repertoires and HIV-1 epitope variants. Their specific antigens are unknown. Some clones are missing from TCRdb's copy, which holds only in-frame ones; the method was immunoSEQ multiplex PCR. The sample shows 6,000 to 8,000 clones, under 70% of them seen only once. The specimen was cultured CD8+ T cells derived from PBMCs. Receptors originate from a male donor with HIV.

The V call is TRBV28, the J call TRBJ2-3; unclear D gene. The CDR3 runs 16 residues. Germline CDR1 reads MDHEN; CDR2 reads SYDVKM. Trimming pared 7 bases from V and 0 bases from J, leaving 17 bases between. CDR3: CASTLKRQPSTDTQYF. For the CDR3, the DNA is TGTGCCAGCACCTTAAAACGGCAGCCGAGCACAGATACGCAGTATTTT.

The chain recombines TRBV6-1 with TRBJ2-7; D is ambiguous. CDR1 is MNHNS, CDR2 SASEGT, per germline. The CDR3 contains 13 residues. V was trimmed by 1 base and J by 1 base, leaving 5 bases between them. Here the CDR3 reads CASSEVGSYEQYF. The CDR3 bases are TGTGCCAGCAGTGAAGTTGGGTCCTACGAGCAGTACTTC.

The gene calls are TRBV29-1 and TRBJ2-5, with TRBD2 matching 7 bases. CDR1 is SQVTM and CDR2 is ANQGSEA in the germline V gene. CDR3 length: 13 residues. J lost 4 bases, V lost 3 bases, and 5 bases had no gene match. In nucleotides, the CDR3 is TGCAGCGTTGAGGGGGGGTTAGGAGAGACCCAGTACTTC. This sequence encodes CSVEGGLGETQYF.

The sample holds a few counts of this clone. The genes are TRBV7-3 and TRBJ2-1, with 9 bases that match TRBD1. J lost 0 bases, V lost 2 bases, and 2 bases had no gene match. Germline CDR1 reads SGHTA; CDR2 reads FQGTGA. The CDR3 runs 16 residues. CDR3 in DNA: TGTGCCAGCAGCTTAGCGGGACAGGGCTCCTACAATGAGCAGTTCTTC. Translation gives CASSLAGQGSYNEQFF.

The J gene is TRBJ2-7, the V gene TRBV11-2; D possibly matches TRBD1 or TRBD2 (5 bases each). The CDR3 has 14 amino acids. Trimming cost V 5 bases and J 3 bases, with 14 bases left between them. Per the germline V gene, CDR1 is SGHAT and CDR2 is FQNNGV. The CDR3 DNA follows: TGTGCCAGCAGCCCGGGGCAGGGCAGCTACGAGCAGTACTTC. Its translation is CASSPGQGSYEQYF.

The V and J genes are TRBV5-1 and TRBJ2-1; D is uncertain. Germline CDR1 and CDR2: SGHRS and YFSETQ. The CDR3 extends over 12 amino acids. The V end lost 0 bases, the J end lost 6 bases, and 4 bases lay between the germline ends. The CDR3 DNA sequence: TGCGCCAGCAGCTTGGCTGGCAATGAGCAGTTCTTC. Its protein product is CASSLAGNEQFF.

The rearrangement joins TRBV4-1 to TRBJ1-1; D is ambiguous. This CDR3 comprises 13 residues. Germline loops: CDR1 MGHRA, CDR2 YSYEKL. Between the trimmed V and J ends, which lost 4 bases and 0 bases, there was a span of 6 bases. The CDR3 loop is CASSPSLNTEAFF. Written as DNA, the CDR3 is TGCGCCAGCAGCCCTAGTCTGAACACTGAAGCTTTCTTT.

V is TRBV28 and J is TRBJ1-4; no clear D gene. CDR3 length: 16 amino acids. The germline gives CDR1 MDHEN, CDR2 SYDVKM. Trimming shortened V by 2 bases and J by 6 bases, and 16 bases separated the two germline ends. CDR3 DNA: TGTGCCAGCAGTTTACCCTCGGCGGGGATAGATGAAAAACTGTTTTTT. Encoded protein: CASSLPSAGIDEKLFF.